This is a list of T cell receptor beta chains from one sample in a study of CD8+ T cells in alopecia areata. Profiling relied on immunoSEQ multiplex PCR, and the TCRdb table lists in-frame clones only, not all of them. The sample carries 140,000 to 150,000 clones, roughly 54% recorded once. The input for sequencing was CD8+ T cells sorted from blood, taken at week 4, from a patient treated with tofacitinib. These receptors all stem from a human donor with alopecia areata. The CDR3 runs from the conserved cysteine through the conserved F or W. D genes are given only for firm matches. The size entry is marked missing in some rows and otherwise reads once, few, many or a size class.

TRBJ1-2	TRBV4-1	TRBD1	-	TGCGCCAGCAGCCAAGTAGCAGGGGGTCATGGCTACACCTTC	CASSQVAGGHGYTF
TRBJ2-7	TRBV5-1	TRBD1	-	TGCGCCAGCAGCCCATCGACAGGGAACGAGCAGTACTTC	CASSPSTGNEQYF
TRBJ1-5	TRBV9	TRBD1	-	TGTGCCAGCAGCGGCGGGACAGCCGTATCCGAGCCCCAGCATTTT	CASSGGTAVSEPQHF
TRBJ2-4	TRBV7-2	TRBD1	-	TGTGCCAGCAGCTTAGCTGGACAGGGGGGAACCAAAAACATTCAGTACTTC	CASSLAGQGGTKNIQYF
TRBJ1-2	TRBV27	TRBD1	-	TGTGCCAGCAGTTTCGTAGCAGGGGGACAGGGGTTCGATGGCTACACCTTC	CASSFVAGGQGFDGYTF
TRBJ2-7	TRBV27	-	-	TGTGCCAGCAGGGCTCTGGGGGCTGAGCAGTACTTC	CASRALGAEQYF
TRBJ1-1	TRBV4-1	TRBD1	once	TGCGCCAGCAGCCAGGAACAGGGGGGCACTGAAGCTTTCTTT	CASSQEQGGTEAFF
TRBJ2-7	TRBV6-5	-	-	TGTGCCAGCAGTTACGAGACCGAGCAGTACTTC	CASSYETEQYF
TRBJ2-5	TRBV6-6	-	-	TGTGCCAGCGCCCAGCTCCTAGATCAAGAGACCCAGTACTTC	CASAQLLDQETQYF
TRBJ2-7	TRBV5-4	TRBD1	-	TGTGCCAGCAGCTTGGCCAGGGGACAGTCACCCTACGAGCAGTACTTC	CASSLARGQSPYEQYF
TRBJ1-1	TRBV4-3	-	few	TGCGCCAGCAGCCAAGATGCATCAGGGGTGAACACTGAAGCTTTCTTT	CASSQDASGVNTEAFF
TRBJ2-3	TRBV30	-	-	TGTGCCTGGAGTAACCTAGCTCCTAGCACAGATACGCAGTATTTT	CAWSNLAPSTDTQYF
TRBJ2-7	TRBV29-1	-	-	TGCAGCGTTGAAGAAGGGCCGGGTGACGAGCAGTACTTC	CSVEEGPGDEQYF
TRBJ2-1	TRBV11-1	-	-	TGTGCCAGCAGCTCCCGAACCACGGGGAACAATGAGCAGTTCTTC	CASSSRTTGNNEQFF
TRBJ2-2	TRBV5-1	TRBD2	few	TGCGCCAGCAGCACCGGGACTAGCGAGTACACCGGGGAGCTGTTTTTT	CASSTGTSEYTGELFF
TRBJ1-1	TRBV5-1	-	-	TGCGCCAGCAGCGACGAGGGGGGAGTGAACACTGAAGCTTTCTTT	CASSDEGGVNTEAFF
TRBJ2-7	TRBV27	-	-	TGTGCCAGCAGTTTAAACCCGACGTTCTACGAGCAGTACTTC	CASSLNPTFYEQYF
TRBJ2-7	TRBV5-4	-	-	TGTGCCAGCATAGCTGAGAACGGGGATGAGAGCGAGCAGTACTTC	CASIAENGDESEQYF
TRBJ2-1	TRBV9	-	-	TGTGCCAGCAGCGAGAGGGAAACCCTTGGGAATGAGCAGTTCTTC	CASSERETLGNEQFF
TRBJ1-2	TRBV14	-	-	TGTGCCAGCAGCCAAGCAGGGTACTATGGCTACACCTTC	CASSQAGYYGYTF
TRBJ1-2	TRBV11-2	-	-	TGTGCCAGCAGCTCAAACCCACCCATGAACACCTTC	CASSSNPPMNTF
TRBJ2-7	TRBV4-3	-	few	TGCGCCAGCAGCCAAGCAGCGGGTTCCTACGAGCAGTACTTC	CASSQAAGSYEQYF
TRBJ2-2	TRBV23-1	-	few	TGCGCCAGCAGTCAATCGAGGGGAACCGGGGAGCTGTTTTTT	CASSQSRGTGELFF
TRBJ2-1	TRBV5-5	-	few	TGTGCCAGCAATCAGGGGGGAACTGAGCAGTTCTTC	CASNQGGTEQFF
TRBJ2-2	TRBV29-1	TRBD1	-	TGCAGCGCCCTGGGGGACAGCCCCACCGGGGAGCTGTTTTTT	CSALGDSPTGELFF
TRBJ1-1	TRBV30	-	-	TGTGCCTGGAGCGAGATGAACACTGAAGCTTTCTTT	CAWSEMNTEAFF
TRBJ2-6	TRBV6-1	-	-	TGTGCCAGCAGTGAAAATAGCAGGGCAGCTGGGGCCAACGTCCTGACTTTC	CASSENSRAAGANVLTF
TRBJ2-2	TRBV5-1	-	-	TGCGCCAGCAGCTTGGAGGGTCAGACTACCGGGGAGCTGTTTTTT	CASSLEGQTTGELFF
TRBJ2-5	TRBV9	-	once	TGTGCCAGCAGCGCCGGGGCCTTTATCCAAGAGGCCCAGTACTTC	CASSAGAFIQEAQYF
TRBJ2-7	TRBV7-8	-	-	TGTGCCAGCAGTTTAGCAGGGGGGTACGAGCAGTACTTC	CASSLAGGYEQYF
TRBJ1-2	TRBV30	-	-	TGTGCCTGGAGTGTACTTGGGGAAGTGTTCGATGGCTACACCTTC	CAWSVLGEVFDGYTF
TRBJ2-7	TRBV29-1	-	-	TGCAGCGTTGAAGATGAATACGAGCAGTACTTC	CSVEDEYEQYF